Reported below is one TCR beta chain. V dropped 2 bases and J dropped 5 bases, with 14 bases sitting between them. Germline CDR1 LNHDA, CDR2 SQIVND (reference sequence). This CDR3 is built from 15 residues. As processed by the authors: Reference gene primer amplification in the assay estimated nucleated cell counts. Measured with immunoSEQ multiplex PCR; TCRdb has only the in-frame clones, and not every one. V, J and clone size reflect that table, while D and trimming were determined from the DNA. The data contain some 320,000 clones, around 87% of them singletons. The data derive from a study of blood T cell repertoires in COVID-19. Background on the study: The study drew acute and convalescent COVID-19 samples from the United States, Italy and Spain. T cells, B-cell-depleted T cells, or PBMCs provided the cDNA or gDNA that served as material.

This TCR was sampled from a woman aged 50 to 65 who had recovered from COVID-19. Sequences were obtained from peripheral blood. V and J are TRBV19 and TRBJ2-3; D remains unclear. CDR3 protein: CASSIMGDGKDTQYF. Here the CDR3 DNA reads TGTGCCAGTAGTATAATGGGCGATGGTAAAGATACGCAGTATTTT.